These 29 T cell receptor beta chains originate from one sample sequenced in a study of blood T cell repertoires in COVID-19. The table came from immunoSEQ multiplex PCR; TCRdb's copy has only in-frame clones and leaves some out. Among 120,000 or so clones listed, approximately 82% were seen once. Sample: peripheral blood. All receptors derive from a woman of 80 years or more with acute or convalescent COVID-19.

The chain carries TRBV25-1 and TRBJ2-3, with TRBD1 identical over 10 bases. This CDR3 has 15 amino acids. Germline V CDR1 and CDR2: MGHDK, SYGVNS. The V segment lost 5 bases and the J segment 2 bases; nucleotides outside the gene matches: 4. The CDR3: CASSPGQGYTDTQYF. The CDR3 region has the DNA TGTGCCAGCAGTCCGGGACAGGGGTACACAGATACGCAGTATTTT.

The V and J genes are TRBV5-1 and TRBJ2-1; 8 bases align to TRBD1. Germline trimming cut 0 bases from V and 7 bases from J; bases unmatched to any gene: 15. CDR3 length equals 18 residues. Germline CDR1 is SGHRS and CDR2 is YFSETQ. The CDR3 here is CASSLAQTGTGLRNEQFF. The CDR3 nucleotides are TGCGCCAGCAGCTTGGCCCAAACCGGGACAGGACTTAGGAATGAGCAGTTCTTC.

The V gene is TRBV28, the J gene TRBJ1-2; D is ambiguous. CDR1 MDHEN and CDR2 SYDVKM come from the germline V gene. This CDR3 region has 13 residues. V lost 5 bases, J lost 4 bases, and 11 bases lay in between. In DNA, the CDR3 is TGTGCCAGCAGTCCCGGAGGGAGCTATGGCTACACCTTC. Encoded protein: CASSPGGSYGYTF.

This clone came up a few times. Written as DNA, the CDR3 is TGTGCCTGGCACAAGACAGGGAGATTCTATGGCTACACCTTC. Its protein is CAWHKTGRFYGYTF. The V call is TRBV30, the J call TRBJ1-2; 7 nucleotides match TRBD1. This CDR3 has 14 amino acids. V dropped 5 bases and J dropped 4; count of bases not matched to a gene: 10. Germline assignment: CDR1 GTSNPN and CDR2 SVGIG (reference sequence).

The CDR3 coding sequence is TGTGCCAGCAGTGAAGTCTCGGGACAGGGGGAATACGAGCAGTACTTC. Amino acids: CASSEVSGQGEYEQYF. V gene TRBV6-1 combines with J gene TRBJ2-7, with TRBD1 matching over 11 bases. Losses at the gene ends were 1 base for V and 4 bases for J; bases not matched to a gene: 6. CDR1 and CDR2 (germline): MNHNS, SASEGT. CDR3 length: 16 amino acids.

This clone occurred a few times. The rearrangement joins TRBV7-2 to TRBJ1-2; no definite D call. From germline, CDR1 is SGHTA and CDR2 FQGNSA. The CDR3 has 15 residues. The ends were cut back, 2 bases at V and 2 bases at J, with 12 bases in the middle. CDR3 sequence reads: CASSLTRQTNYGYTF. The CDR3 DNA reads as TGTGCCAGCAGCTTAACCCGACAAACGAACTATGGCTACACCTTC.

The chain carries TRBV5-1 and TRBJ2-5; TRBD2 might be the D (5 bases). V was shortened by 4 bases and J by 7 bases, with 20 bases between the two germline ends. The CDR3 runs to 15 residues. Germline-derived CDR1 and CDR2 are SGHRS and YFSETQ. The CDR3 region has the DNA TGCGCCAGCAGCAGGTCCGCGCGGTCCGAGGGGACCCAGTACTTC. Encoded protein: CASSRSARSEGTQYF.

The gene calls are TRBV15 and TRBJ1-1; no definite D call. Trimming took 5 bases from V and 7 from J, leaving 8 bases between them. Germline values: CDR1 LNHNV, CDR2 YYDKDF (reference sequence). This CDR3 has 11 amino acids. The CDR3, as DNA: TGTGCCACCAGCGGCTCAGGTGAAGCTTTCTTT. Translation: CATSGSGEAFF.

The J gene is TRBJ1-1, the V gene TRBV4-1; possible D gene TRBD1, 6 bases. Germline V gene sequence: CDR1 MGHRA, CDR2 YSYEKL. Trimming took 1 base from V and 0 from J, leaving 15 bases between them. The CDR3 has 17 amino acids. The CDR3 reads CASSQVRGGYMNTEAFF. The CDR3 DNA sequence: TGCGCCAGCAGCCAAGTGAGGGGGGGATACATGAACACTGAAGCTTTCTTT.

The chain carries TRBV27 and TRBJ1-5; 8 nucleotides agree with TRBD1. Losses at the gene ends were 2 bases for V and 3 bases for J; bases not matched to a gene: 3. The CDR3 has 15 residues. The germline V gene encodes CDR1 MNHEY and CDR2 SMNVEV (reference sequence). The CDR3 sequence is CASSLTGGINQPQHF. CDR3 sequence (DNA): TGTGCCAGCAGTTTAACAGGGGGTATCAATCAGCCCCAGCATTTT.

The sample holds a few counts of this clone. V gene TRBV20-1 combines with J gene TRBJ2-7; 8 bases line up with TRBD2. Germline CDR1 and CDR2: DFQATT and SNEGSKA (reference sequence). The CDR3 runs to 13 residues. Unmatched junction bases numbered 4, after V lost 3 bases and J lost 3 bases. The chain's CDR3 is CSASTGTSYEQYF. In DNA, the CDR3 is TGCAGTGCTAGTACCGGGACTAGCTACGAGCAGTACTTC.

The rearrangement joins TRBV11-2 to TRBJ2-7, with D possibly TRBD1 on 5 matching bases. The CDR3 totals 15 residues. The germline CDR1 and CDR2 sequences are SGHAT and FQNNGV. The V and J ends lost 4 bases and 2 bases respectively, with 15 bases between them. The CDR3 loop is CASSSISTAAYEQYF. The CDR3 nucleotides are TGTGCCAGCAGCTCTATTTCGACAGCCGCCTACGAGCAGTACTTC.

The chain has TRBV28 and TRBJ2-7; 8 positions match TRBD2. From germline, CDR1 is MDHEN and CDR2 SYDVKM. The ends lost 4 bases at V and 7 bases at J; junction bases unmatched: 9. There are 14 residues in the CDR3. The CDR3 DNA reads TGTGCCAGCAGTTCCGGGGGGGTCCGATGGGAGCAGTACTTC. Translating it yields CASSSGGVRWEQYF.

V and J are TRBV28 and TRBJ2-1; 8 bases match TRBD2. With V trimmed by 6 bases and J by 4 bases, 11 bases remained unmatched. CDR1 is MDHEN, CDR2 SYDVKM, per germline. The CDR3 has 16 residues. The CDR3 here is CASSLGLAVWYNEQFF. The CDR3 DNA is TGTGCCAGCAGCCTCGGACTAGCAGTTTGGTACAATGAGCAGTTCTTC. Full variable domain (missing parts from reference TRBV28 and TRBJ2-1): DVKVTQSSRYLVKRTGEKVFLECVQDMDHENMFWYRQDPGLGLRLIYFSYDVKMKEKGDIPEGYSVSREKKERFSLILESASTNQTSMYLCASSLGLAVWYNEQFFGPGTRLTVL.

Points on this clone: This CDR3 is also generated by other DNA sequences in the sample. The V and J genes are TRBV5-1 and TRBJ2-7; a possible D gene is TRBD2 (5 bases). The V end was cut by 1 base, the J end by 4 bases, with 9 bases between. The CDR3 totals 13 residues. Germline V gene sequence: CDR1 SGHRS, CDR2 YFSETQ. The CDR3 coding sequence is TGCGCCAGCAGCTTGCAAGGGAGTTACGAGCAGTACTTC. This codes for CASSLQGSYEQYF.

The CDR3 DNA reads as TGTGCCAGCAGCTTGACAGGACAGGGAGAGACCCAGTACTTC. The encoded protein is CASSLTGQGETQYF. This chain links TRBV5-6 with TRBJ2-5; 8 nucleotides align to TRBD1. Germline V gene sequence: CDR1 SGHDT, CDR2 YYEEEE. J was trimmed by 4 bases and V by 1 base; bases with no gene match: 3. The CDR3 extends over 14 amino acids.

J is TRBJ2-5 and V is TRBV7-2; perhaps TRBD2 as D (7 bases). The CDR3 consists of 16 residues. V was shortened by 0 bases and J by 2 bases, with 13 bases between the two germline ends. Germline V gives CDR1 SGHTA, CDR2 FQGNSA. The CDR3 is CASSLAWGGLQETQYF. The CDR3 region has the DNA TGTGCCAGCAGCTTAGCGTGGGGGGGCCTACAAGAGACCCAGTACTTC.

This clone was detected ten times or more. The chain has TRBV2 and TRBJ2-5; weak D call: TRBD1 (5 bases). The germline V gene has CDR1 SNHLY and CDR2 FYNNEI. V gave up 11 bases and J gave up 5 bases, with 27 bases separating them. The CDR3 length is 16 residues. In DNA, the CDR3 is TGTGCCTCCCAGGAAGGGGTGGCGAATAGATGGGAGACCCAGTACTTC. Translation: CASQEGVANRWETQYF.

This clone was detected only a few times. The chain couples TRBV28 to TRBJ1-1; TRBD1 might be the D (5 bases). Trimming removed 6 bases from V and 1 base from J, with 18 bases in between. The length of the CDR3 is 16 residues. Germline assignment: CDR1 MDHEN and CDR2 SYDVKM. The CDR3 DNA reads TGTGCCAGCAGCCGTCGTGCGGGGCTGTCGAACACTGAAGCTTTCTTT. Translating gives CASSRRAGLSNTEAFF. Full variable domain (remainder filled in from reference TRBV28 and TRBJ1-1): DVKVTQSSRYLVKRTGEKVFLECVQDMDHENMFWYRQDPGLGLRLIYFSYDVKMKEKGDIPEGYSVSREKKERFSLILESASTNQTSMYLCASSRRAGLSNTEAFFGQGTRLTVV.

A single count supports this clone. This sequence joins TRBV18 and TRBJ1-3; no clear D. V was shortened by 0 bases and J by 0 bases, with 9 bases between the two germline ends. The CDR3 runs to 16 residues. In germline, CDR1 is KGHSH, CDR2 LQKENI. CDR3 nucleotide sequence: TGTGCCAGCTCACCACCGAACAGCCTCTCTGGAAACACCATATATTTT. Translated: CASSPPNSLSGNTIYF.

This clone was found a few times. This rearrangement joins TRBV18 to TRBJ1-3; D gene uncertain. Germline values: CDR1 KGHSH, CDR2 LQKENI. This CDR3 comprises 11 residues. V lost 6 bases and J 4 bases, leaving 4 bases between the germline ends. DNA for the CDR3: TGTGCCAGCTCGACAGGAAACACCATATATTTT. Residues: CASSTGNTIYF.

The V and J genes are TRBV2 and TRBJ2-7; D possibly corresponds to TRBD1 (5 bases). This CDR3 spans 12 amino acids. The V end lost 7 bases, the J end lost 5 bases, and 12 bases lay between the germline ends. In germline, CDR1 is SNHLY, CDR2 FYNNEI. This CDR3 reads CASKAGNDEQYF. The CDR3 coding sequence is TGTGCCAGCAAGGCAGGGAACGACGAGCAGTACTTC.

The chain links TRBV18 to TRBJ1-5; possibly TRBD1 for D (6 bases). The CDR3 runs 15 residues. Germline CDR1 and CDR2: KGHSH and LQKENI. V lost 4 bases and J 2 bases, leaving 12 bases between the germline ends. The CDR3 loop reads CASSLTGSRNQPQHF. CDR3 nucleotide sequence: TGTGCCAGCTCACTTACAGGGTCTCGCAATCAGCCCCAGCATTTT.

V and J are TRBV29-1 and TRBJ2-7, with D perhaps matching TRBD2 (5 bases). The CDR3 is 11 amino acids. The germline V gene has CDR1 SQVTM and CDR2 ANQGSEA. Trimming cost V 5 bases and J 7 bases, with 12 bases left between them. CDR3 region: CSVSWEYEQYF. The DNA for the CDR3 is TGCAGCGTTTCCTGGGAGTATGAGCAGTACTTC.

CDR3 loop: CASSLDPGVYEQYF. The CDR3, as DNA: TGTGCCAGCAGCCTCGACCCAGGGGTATACGAGCAGTACTTC. The chain employs TRBV4-2 and TRBJ2-7; D possibly corresponds to TRBD1 (6 bases). V was pared by 4 bases and J by 4 bases, with 14 bases between. The CDR3 runs 14 residues. Germline CDR1 is LGHNA and CDR2 is YNFKEQ.

Only a few counts were recorded for this clone. V gene TRBV5-5 combines with J gene TRBJ2-7; no definite D call. Deletions cut 4 bases from V and 4 bases from J, with 15 bases between. Germline V gene sequence: CDR1 SGHKS, CDR2 YYEKEE (reference sequence). The CDR3 has 14 residues. The CDR3 spells CASSPIYGFYEQYF. The CDR3, as DNA: TGTGCCAGCAGCCCGATCTACGGGTTTTACGAGCAGTACTTC.

This chain joins TRBV19 and TRBJ1-1; tentatively, D is TRBD1 (6 bases). CDR3 length: 15 residues. Germline assignment: CDR1 LNHDA and CDR2 SQIVND (reference sequence). Trimming removed 5 bases at V and 5 bases at J, with 18 bases between. In DNA, the CDR3 is TGTGCCAGTAGTGCCCCGGGACAATCTTGGACTGAAGCTTTCTTT. Translated: CASSAPGQSWTEAFF.

The chain is built from TRBV20-1 and TRBJ2-7, with 7 bases aligning to TRBD2. The V segment lost 3 bases and the J segment 7 bases; nucleotides outside the gene matches: 12. The CDR3 totals 14 residues. CDR1 and CDR2 from the germline V gene are DFQATT and SNEGSKA (reference sequence). This CDR3 is CSASRSAGMGEQYF. The CDR3 nucleotides read TGCAGTGCTAGTCGCTCAGCGGGGATGGGGGAGCAGTACTTC.

The chain combines TRBV7-9 with TRBJ2-5, with 11 bases that match TRBD2. Unmatched junction bases numbered 6, after V lost 2 bases and J lost 4 bases. The CDR3 totals 16 residues. Germline V lookup: CDR1 SEHNR, CDR2 FQNEAQ (reference sequence). The CDR3 DNA reads as TGTGCCAGCAGCTTAACTAGCGGGGGATTTGCAGAGACCCAGTACTTC. It specifies CASSLTSGGFAETQYF.